What follows is one T cell receptor (delta chain) and its context. This sample was included in a study of gamma-delta T cells after stem cell transplantation. TCRdb repeated clone calling on the RT-PCR reads with CATT. The table records 13,000 to 15,000 delta-chain clones, roughly 30% of them present only once. The sequence was collected from a human donor. It is not recorded whose cells these are; they may come from a transplant donor. Sequenced sample: gamma-delta T cells.

CDR3 in DNA: TGTGCCTTTCCTCCACTTCCTACTACTGGGGGCCCGTACACCGATAAACTCATCTTT. It codes for CAFPPLPTTGGPYTDKLIF. J is TRDJ1 and V is TRDV3; D may match TRDD2 or TRDD3 (8 bases each). CDR3 length equals 19 residues. V gave up 2 bases and J gave up 0 bases, with 28 bases separating them. From germline, CDR1 is TVYSNPD and CDR2 GDNSRS (reference sequence). The variable domain in full, completed from reference TRDV3 and TRDJ1, reads CDKVTQSSPDQTVASGSEVVLLCTYDTVYSNPDLFWYRIRPDYSFQFVFYGDNSRSEGADFTQGRFSVKHILTQKAFHLVISPVRTEDSATYYCAFPPLPTTGGPYTDKLIFGKGTRVTVEP.